This T cell receptor beta chain was identified in a study of cytomegalovirus exposure and HLA in healthy donors. This CDR3 is built from 17 residues. In germline, CDR1 is LGHNA, CDR2 YSLEER. After removal of 1 base from V and 0 bases from J, the junction contained 5 bases not matched to a gene. Findings of the study overall: Confirmation in vitro established that three CMV-associated chains were specific for CMV antigens. Reports described diagnosis of cytomegalovirus status by the classifier as highly specific and sensitive. An ancestry cluster, one associated with Asian ancestry, reportedly showed fewer N-insertions than the approximately 720-donor mean in a later analysis.

With regard to this clone: Its antigen remains unidentified.

PCR involved 60 Vbeta and 13 Jbeta primers. Clones were sequenced by immunoSEQ multiplex PCR, and TCRdb holds only the in-frame ones, with some missing. Of roughly 200,000 clones in the sample, about four fifths are singletons; the top ten hold roughly 1.5%. The chain carries TRBV4-3 and TRBJ2-7; TRBD2 aligns across 11 bases. This clonotype was obtained from a man in his fifties in good health and CMV-seronegative. The sequencing sample was made of PBMCs. The CDR3 spells CASSQGLAGGISYEQYF. As DNA, the CDR3 is TGCGCCAGCAGCCAAGGCCTAGCGGGAGGAATCTCCTACGAGCAGTACTTC.